The 21 T cell receptor beta chains in this list originate from one sample, sequenced in a study of blood T cells in healthy people across ages. A second PCR, run for about 7 to 12 cycles, used a sample-barcoded 5' primer plus a J-beta primer mix. TCRdb recomputed calls from the 5' RACE reads with MiXCR, one row per CDR3 protein. The sample carries 1,500,000 or so distinct CDR3 sequences, approximately 43% recorded once. Sequencing was carried out using blood. These receptor sequences come from a woman aged 18-29 years in good health.

V gene TRBV20-1 combines with J gene TRBJ1-2, with 8 nucleotides matching TRBD1. The CDR3 totals 13 residues. Germline V gene data show CDR1 as DFQATT and CDR2 as SNEGSKA (reference sequence). Trimming cost V 5 bases and J 3 bases; bases outside gene matches: 5. The CDR3 coding sequence is TGCAGTGCTGTGACAGGGGATGACTATGGCTACACCTTC. It translates to CSAVTGDDYGYTF.

J is TRBJ2-4 and V is TRBV7-9; 10 bases fit TRBD1. The J call may not be correct, given that the DNA end is closer to TRBJ2-5. Germline V gene sequence: CDR1 SEHNR, CDR2 FQNEAQ (reference sequence). The CDR3 is 14 residues long. CDR3 protein: CASSTTGGSETQYF. The DNA of the CDR3 is TGTGCCAGCAGCACGACAGGGGGCTCTGAGACCCAGTACTTC.

This clonotype turned up a few times. The V gene is TRBV10-3, the J gene TRBJ2-1; D possibly corresponds to TRBD2 (6 bases). V was clipped by 0 bases and J by 10 bases, with 16 bases between them. This CDR3 comprises 15 residues. In germline, CDR1 is ENHRY, CDR2 SYGVKD. Here the CDR3 DNA reads TGTGCCATCAGTGAGTCGGGGGGAGGCCCGTTGGAGCAGTTCTTC. This gives the protein CAISESGGGPLEQFF.

This clonotype occurred a few times. The chain joins TRBV6-5 to TRBJ2-2; D is unclear. This CDR3 region has 15 residues. The germline gives CDR1 MNHEY, CDR2 SVGAGI. Trimming removed 5 bases at V and 0 bases at J, with 10 bases between. The CDR3 sequence: CASSISIANTGELFF. CDR3 DNA: TGTGCCAGCAGTATTAGCATCGCGAACACCGGGGAGCTGTTTTTT.

The chain has TRBV6-4 and TRBJ1-6; no clear D. Trimming took off 3 bases at V and 4 bases at J, with 4 bases between the two ends. CDR3 size: 13 residues. CDR1 MRHNA and CDR2 SNTAGT come from the germline V gene. Here the CDR3 DNA reads TGTGCCAGCAGTGAACTATATAATTCACCCCTCCACTTT. Its protein is CASSELYNSPLHF.

CDR3 residues: CASSPFSDWEPSNYGYTF. In DNA form, the CDR3 reads TGTGCCAGCAGCCCCTTTTCGGACTGGGAACCTAGTAACTATGGCTACACCTTC. The rearrangement uses TRBV3-1 and TRBJ1-2; D gene uncertain. Germline CDR1 LGHDT, CDR2 YNNKEL (reference sequence). The CDR3 extends over 18 amino acids. The V end was cut by 4 bases, the J end by 1 base, with 22 bases between.

The rearrangement links TRBV12-3 or TRBV12-4 to TRBJ1-2; D possibly corresponds to TRBD1 (6 bases). Deletions cut 6 bases from V and 5 bases from J, with 16 bases between. The CDR3 sequence is 14 residues long. CDR3 sequence reads: CASSEGGIPYGYTF. CDR3 coding DNA: TGTGCCAGCAGCGAAGGGGGGATTCCGTATGGCTACACCTTC.

The rearrangement joins TRBV29-1 to TRBJ1-1; no clear D. Trimming left V 5 bases short and J 7 bases short, with 17 bases between. The CDR3 is 13 residues long. Germline loops: CDR1 SQVTM, CDR2 ANQGSEA. The CDR3 is CSVSKQTPGEAFF. In DNA, the CDR3 is TGCAGCGTTTCCAAACAGACACCGGGTGAAGCTTTCTTT.

This clonotype showed up just a few times. The V gene is TRBV7-3, the J gene TRBJ2-5; D not resolved. This CDR3 region has 12 residues. V shed 5 bases and J shed 9 bases, with 13 bases lying between them. The germline CDR1 and CDR2 sequences are SGHTA and FQGTGA. The CDR3 region is CASSPNNSAQYF. The CDR3 coding sequence is TGTGCCAGCAGCCCCAACAACAGCGCCCAGTACTTC. Full variable domain (remainder filled in from reference TRBV7-3 and TRBJ2-5): GAGVSQTPSNKVTEKGKYVELRCDPISGHTALYWYRQSLGQGPEFLIYFQGTGAADDSGLPNDRFFAVRPEGSVSTLKIQRTERGDSAVYLCASSPNNSAQYFGPGTRLLVL.

The chain carries TRBV29-1 and TRBJ1-2; 7 bases agree with TRBD1. The germline gives CDR1 SQVTM, CDR2 ANQGSEA. The CDR3 is 13 residues long. V was pared by 7 bases and J by 8 bases, with 13 bases of the junction left unmatched. CDR3 sequence reads: CSATTGTARGYTF. CDR3 nucleotides: TGCAGCGCCACAACCGGGACAGCAAGGGGCTACACCTTC.

J is TRBJ1-5 and V is TRBV29-1, with 7 bases that match TRBD1. The germline V gene encodes CDR1 SQVTM and CDR2 ANQGSEA. Trimming removed 7 bases from V and 11 bases from J; junction bases left unmatched: 14. The CDR3 is 13 residues long. CDR3 nucleotides: TGCAGCGCAGGCGACAGGGTTGGACAGACCCAGCATTTT. Residues: CSAGDRVGQTQHF. The whole variable domain, filled in from reference TRBV29-1 and TRBJ1-5, reads SAVISQKPSRDICQRGTSLTIQCQVDSQVTMMFWYRQQPGQSLTLIATANQGSEATYESGFVIDKFPISRPNLTFSTLTVSNMSPEDSSIYLCSAGDRVGQTQHFGDGTRLSIL.

This sequence joins TRBV12-3 or TRBV12-4 and TRBJ2-3, with D uncertain. CDR3 length: 13 amino acids. Trimming took off 5 bases at V and 4 bases at J, with 10 bases between the two ends. CDR3 residues: CASSPYRPDTQYF. In DNA form, the CDR3 reads TGTGCCAGCAGTCCGTATAGGCCAGATACGCAGTATTTT.

This clonotype was detected a few times. CDR3 DNA: TGCAGCGTTGTCTATATCGACAGGGGTAATGAAAAACTGTTTTTT. It is translated as CSVVYIDRGNEKLFF. V is TRBV29-1 and J is TRBJ1-4; 8 bases agree with TRBD1. The CDR3 has 15 amino acids. Germline V gene data show CDR1 as SQVTM and CDR2 as ANQGSEA. After removal of 4 bases from V and 4 bases from J, the junction contained 8 bases not matched to a gene.

This clonotype has just a few counts. J is TRBJ1-2 and V is TRBV7-2; D is possibly TRBD1 (5 bases). V was trimmed by 2 bases and J by 0 bases, leaving 10 bases between them. The CDR3 sequence is 15 residues long. Germline loops: CDR1 SGHTA, CDR2 FQGNSA. The CDR3: CASSLRGPTNYGYTF. The DNA of the CDR3 is TGTGCCAGCAGCTTAAGGGGACCTACTAACTATGGCTACACCTTC.

The V call is TRBV20-1, the J call TRBJ1-5; D is uncertain. Germline assignment: CDR1 DFQATT and CDR2 SNEGSKA (reference sequence). The V gene lost 1 base and the J gene lost 4 bases, with 14 bases spanning the gap. The CDR3 extends over 15 amino acids. CDR3 sequence reads: CSARASRVSNQPQHF. The DNA for the CDR3 is TGCAGTGCTAGAGCCTCCCGGGTGAGTAATCAGCCCCAGCATTTT.

The chain has TRBV30 and TRBJ1-6; no reliable D call. The CDR3 totals 12 residues. The germline V gene encodes CDR1 GTSNPN and CDR2 SVGIG (reference sequence). V was cut by 3 bases and J by 4 bases, with 4 bases left in between. The CDR3 loop reads CAWRGYNSPLHF. CDR3 DNA sequence: TGTGCCTGGAGGGGTTATAATTCACCCCTCCACTTT.

This clonotype came up a few times. The chain uses TRBV7-2 and TRBJ2-1; 8 positions match TRBD1. Germline values: CDR1 SGHTA, CDR2 FQGNSA. The V and J ends lost 8 bases and 0 bases, in that order; junction bases with no gene match: 15. The CDR3 is 18 amino acids. In DNA, the CDR3 is TGTGCCAGCCGAATTGACAGGGGCTGGATGAGCTCCTACAATGAGCAGTTCTTC. It codes for CASRIDRGWMSSYNEQFF. Drawing the rest from reference TRBV7-2 and TRBJ2-1, the complete variable domain is GAGVSQSPSNKVTEKGKDVELRCDPISGHTALYWYRQSLGQGLEFLIYFQGNSAPDKSGLPSDRFSAERTGGSVSTLTIQRTQQEDSAVYLCASRIDRGWMSSYNEQFFGPGTRLTVL.

J is TRBJ2-3 and V is TRBV12-3 or TRBV12-4; D perhaps matches TRBD1 (5 bases). The CDR3 runs to 14 residues. Trimming took off 2 bases at V and 6 bases at J, with 12 bases between the two ends. The chain's CDR3 is CASSLKGMGDTQYF. In DNA form, the CDR3 reads TGTGCCAGCAGTTTAAAGGGGATGGGTGATACGCAGTATTTT.

In nucleotides, the CDR3 is TGTGCCAGCAGCCCCTGGGGGTTGAACTCTGGAAACACCATATATTTT. It translates to CASSPWGLNSGNTIYF. J is TRBJ1-3 and V is TRBV11-2, with D maybe TRBD1 (5 bases). Trimming cost V 5 bases and J 0 bases, with 14 bases left between them. Germline V gives CDR1 SGHAT, CDR2 FQNNGV. The CDR3 totals 16 residues.

In DNA, the CDR3 is TGTGCCAGCAGCCAAGGCGGGAATAATGAGCAGTTCTTC. Translating gives CASSQGGNNEQFF. The rearrangement links TRBV5-5 to TRBJ2-1; weak D call: TRBD2 (6 bases). The V end was cut by 4 bases, the J end by 7 bases, with 12 bases between. The CDR3 spans 13 residues. CDR1 and CDR2 from the germline V gene are SGHKS and YYEKEE (reference sequence).

The V call is TRBV20-1, the J call TRBJ2-1; D not resolved. This CDR3 spans 11 amino acids. The V end was cut by 5 bases, the J end by 7 bases, with 9 bases between. The germline gives CDR1 DFQATT, CDR2 SNEGSKA (reference sequence). CDR3: CSASVRNEQFF. The CDR3 DNA reads as TGCAGTGCTTCCGTTCGGAATGAGCAGTTCTTC.